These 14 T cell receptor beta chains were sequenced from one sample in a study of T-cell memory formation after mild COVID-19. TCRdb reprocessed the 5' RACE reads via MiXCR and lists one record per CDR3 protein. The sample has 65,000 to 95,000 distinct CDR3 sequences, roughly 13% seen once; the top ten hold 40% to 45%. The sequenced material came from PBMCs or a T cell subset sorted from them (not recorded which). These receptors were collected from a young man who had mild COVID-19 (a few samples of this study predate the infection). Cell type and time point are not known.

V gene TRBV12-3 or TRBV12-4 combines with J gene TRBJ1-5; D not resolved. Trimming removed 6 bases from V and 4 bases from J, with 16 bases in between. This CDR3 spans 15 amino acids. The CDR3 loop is CASSPTAMGNQPQHF. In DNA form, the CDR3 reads TGTGCCAGCAGCCCCACAGCGATGGGTAATCAGCCCCAGCATTTT.

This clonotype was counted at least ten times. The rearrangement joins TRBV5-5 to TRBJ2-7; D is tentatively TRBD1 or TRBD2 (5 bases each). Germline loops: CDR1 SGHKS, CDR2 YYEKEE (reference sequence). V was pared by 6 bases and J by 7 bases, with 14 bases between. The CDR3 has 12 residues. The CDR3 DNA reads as TGTGCCAGCACCCGCGAGGGGAGAGAGCAGTACGTC. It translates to CASTREGREQYV.

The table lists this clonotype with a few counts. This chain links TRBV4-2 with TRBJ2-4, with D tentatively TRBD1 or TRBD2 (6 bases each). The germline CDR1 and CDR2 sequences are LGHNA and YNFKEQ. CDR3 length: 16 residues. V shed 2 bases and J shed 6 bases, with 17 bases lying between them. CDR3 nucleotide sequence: TGTGCCAGCAGCCAATCCCGGGGGCGCCTGGGAAACATTCAGTACTTC. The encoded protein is CASSQSRGRLGNIQYF.

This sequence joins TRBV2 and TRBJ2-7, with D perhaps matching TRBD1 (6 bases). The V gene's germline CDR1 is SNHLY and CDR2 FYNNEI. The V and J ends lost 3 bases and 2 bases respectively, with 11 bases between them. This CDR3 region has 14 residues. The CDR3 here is CASSEMGATYEQYV. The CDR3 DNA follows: TGTGCCAGCAGTGAGATGGGGGCAACCTACGAGCAGTACGTC.

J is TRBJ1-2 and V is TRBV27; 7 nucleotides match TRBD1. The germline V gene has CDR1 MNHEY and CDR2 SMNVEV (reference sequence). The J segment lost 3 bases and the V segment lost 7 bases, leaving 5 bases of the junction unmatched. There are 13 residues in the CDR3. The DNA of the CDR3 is TGTGCCAGCATGGGGACAGCCTACTATGGCTACACCTTC. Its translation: CASMGTAYYGYTF.

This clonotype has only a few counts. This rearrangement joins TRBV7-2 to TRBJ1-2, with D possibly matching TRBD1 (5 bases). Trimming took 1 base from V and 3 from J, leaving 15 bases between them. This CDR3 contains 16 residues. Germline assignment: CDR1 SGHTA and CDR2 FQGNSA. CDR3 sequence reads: CASSLDPGEFYYGYTF. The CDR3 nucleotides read TGTGCCAGCAGCTTAGATCCGGGGGAATTTTACTATGGCTACACCTTC.

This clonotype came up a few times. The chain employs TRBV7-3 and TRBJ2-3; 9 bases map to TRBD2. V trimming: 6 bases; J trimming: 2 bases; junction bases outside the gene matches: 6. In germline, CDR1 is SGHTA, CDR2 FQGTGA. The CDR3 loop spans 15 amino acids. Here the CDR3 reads CASSPIAGDTDTQYF. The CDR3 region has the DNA TGTGCCAGCAGTCCAATAGCGGGGGACACAGATACGCAGTATTTT.

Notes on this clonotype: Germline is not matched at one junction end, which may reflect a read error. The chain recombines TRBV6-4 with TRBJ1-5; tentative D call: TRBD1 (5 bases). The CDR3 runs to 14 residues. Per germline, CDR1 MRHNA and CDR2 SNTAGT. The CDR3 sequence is CASARVYSNQPQHF. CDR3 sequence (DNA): TGTGCCAGCGCCAGGGTCTATAGCAATCAGCCACAGCATTTT.

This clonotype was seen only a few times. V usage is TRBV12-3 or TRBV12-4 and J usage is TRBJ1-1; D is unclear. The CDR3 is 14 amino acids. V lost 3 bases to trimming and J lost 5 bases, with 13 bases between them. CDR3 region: CASSLSSLGTEAFF. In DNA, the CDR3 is TGTGCCAGCAGTTTGTCCAGCCTCGGGACTGAAGCTTTCTTT.

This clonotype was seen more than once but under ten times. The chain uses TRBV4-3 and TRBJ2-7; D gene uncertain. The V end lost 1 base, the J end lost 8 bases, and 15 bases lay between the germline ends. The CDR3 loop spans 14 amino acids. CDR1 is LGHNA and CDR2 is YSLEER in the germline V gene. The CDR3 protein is CASSQAYIWEKQYV. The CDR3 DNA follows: TGCGCCAGCAGCCAAGCGTACATTTGGGAAAAGCAGTACGTC.

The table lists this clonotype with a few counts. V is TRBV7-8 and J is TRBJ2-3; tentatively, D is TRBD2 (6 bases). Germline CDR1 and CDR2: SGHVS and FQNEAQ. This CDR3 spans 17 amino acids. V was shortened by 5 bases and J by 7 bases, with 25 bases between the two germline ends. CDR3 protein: CASSPTARDSLRNTQYF. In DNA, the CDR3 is TGTGCCAGCAGCCCAACGGCCCGGGACTCCCTCAGGAATACGCAGTATTTT.

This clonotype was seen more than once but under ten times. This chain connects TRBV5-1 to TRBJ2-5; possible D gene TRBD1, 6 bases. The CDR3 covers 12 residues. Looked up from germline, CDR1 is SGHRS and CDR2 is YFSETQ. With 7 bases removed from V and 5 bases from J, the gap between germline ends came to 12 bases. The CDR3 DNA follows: TGCGCCAGCGAGGACAGTAGGGAGACCCAGTACTTC. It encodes CASEDSRETQYF.

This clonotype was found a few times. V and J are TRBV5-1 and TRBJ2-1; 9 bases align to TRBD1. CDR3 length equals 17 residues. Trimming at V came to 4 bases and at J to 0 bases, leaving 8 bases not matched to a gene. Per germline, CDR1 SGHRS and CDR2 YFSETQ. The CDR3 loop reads CASSRDREGSSYNEQFF. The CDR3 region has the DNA TGCGCCAGCAGCAGGGACAGGGAAGGGAGCTCCTACAATGAGCAGTTCTTC.

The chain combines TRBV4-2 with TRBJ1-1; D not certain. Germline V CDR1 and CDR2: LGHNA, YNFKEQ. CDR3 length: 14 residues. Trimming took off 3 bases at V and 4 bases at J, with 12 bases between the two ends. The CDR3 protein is CASSQADGGTEAFF. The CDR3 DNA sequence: TGTGCCAGCAGCCAGGCGGACGGAGGCACTGAAGCTTTCTTT.